These T cell receptor beta chains were read from a single sample in a study of cytomegalovirus exposure and HLA in healthy donors. The data were produced by immunoSEQ multiplex PCR, yet TCRdb's version contains in-frame clones alone and is incomplete. The sample lists 95,000 to 150,000 clones; 70% to 85% were seen once. The sample was PBMCs. The receptors come from a man aged 18 to 30 in good health and CMV-seropositive. Each CDR3 is given with its conserved first and last residue.

>TRBV28
CASSSLDAPGETQYF
>TRBV7-2
CASSLVGNGLAGGNEQFF
>TRBV19
CASSISRLAGGSGSYNEQFF
>TRBV5-1
CASSLTLDRAEQYF
>TRBV27
CASRTPGLHYEQYF
>TRBV27
CASRSEAGKLETQYF
>TRBV5-4
CASSAGQGNYGYTF
>TRBV7-9
CASSPGAGGGQPQHF
>TRBV15
CATSKIRDRGLSQPQHF
>TRBV5-8
CASSFFGTVQGNQPQHF
>TRBV10-1
CASSESLARSQETQYF
>TRBV5-5
CASSLGRGSTDTQYF
>TRBV30
CAWSDDWSSGYYEQYF